Shown below are 10 T cell receptor beta chains from a single sample sequenced in a study of blood T cell repertoires in COVID-19. This table comes from immunoSEQ multiplex PCR, and its TCRdb copy is limited to in-frame clones, with some not included. The profile covers around 80,000 clones, with 75% to 85% appearing a single time and 8% to 10% taken by the ten largest. The source material was peripheral blood. These receptors all come from a man between 45 and 60 years old with COVID-19, enrolled during active disease.

This CDR3 reads CASSLETANYGYTF. CDR3 DNA sequence: TGTGCCAGCAGCTTGGAGACTGCTAACTATGGCTACACCTTC. The chain carries TRBV5-4 and TRBJ1-2, with D unclear. V gave up 0 bases and J gave up 0 bases, with 6 bases separating them. This CDR3 spans 14 amino acids. Germline V CDR1 and CDR2: SGHNT, YYREEE (reference sequence).

The J gene is TRBJ1-1, the V gene TRBV5-1; D is unresolved. V was shortened by 7 bases and J by 0 bases, with 13 bases between the two germline ends. The CDR3 spans 14 residues. Germline CDR1 reads SGHRS; CDR2 reads YFSETQ. In nucleotides, the CDR3 is TGCGCCAGCCGCCCTGGGCCGGTGAACACTGAAGCTTTCTTT. Translation gives CASRPGPVNTEAFF.

V and J are TRBV5-1 and TRBJ2-1, with D possibly TRBD2 on 5 matching bases. This CDR3 is 13 amino acids long. V lost 1 base, J lost 7 bases, and 9 bases lay in between. The V gene's germline CDR1 is SGHRS and CDR2 YFSETQ. CDR3 coding DNA: TGCGCCAGCAGCTTGAGAGGGTTGAATGAGCAGTTCTTC. It translates to CASSLRGLNEQFF.

Of note for this clone: A read error may produce the germline difference seen at one junction end. This chain uses TRBV3-1 (or the pseudogene TRBV3-2) with TRBJ1-1, with D unclear. CDR1 and CDR2 (germline): LGHDT, YNNKEL (reference sequence). This CDR3 region has 11 residues. CDR3 nucleotide sequence: TGTGCCAGCAGCCAAGACAGACACCTAACCTTT. The encoded protein is CASSQDRHLTF.

V and J are TRBV28 and TRBJ1-2; D ambiguous. This CDR3 contains 13 residues. Germline V gene sequence: CDR1 MDHEN, CDR2 SYDVKM. V was cut by 1 base and J by 3 bases, with 6 bases left in between. The CDR3 DNA follows: TGTGCCAGCAGTTTATCGGCGGACTATGGCTACACCTTC. It codes for CASSLSADYGYTF.

The chain has TRBV28 and TRBJ2-7, with 8 positions matching TRBD2. The CDR3 sequence is 16 residues long. The germline CDR1 and CDR2 sequences are MDHEN and SYDVKM. The trim removed 5 bases at V and 5 bases at J, leaving 14 bases unmatched. The CDR3 reads CASSPSFGAGVDEQYF. DNA for the CDR3: TGTGCCAGCAGTCCCTCTTTCGGAGCGGGAGTAGACGAGCAGTACTTC. The variable domain in full, with the rest retrieved from reference TRBV28 and TRBJ2-7, is DVKVTQSSRYLVKRTGEKVFLECVQDMDHENMFWYRQDPGLGLRLIYFSYDVKMKEKGDIPEGYSVSREKKERFSLILESASTNQTSMYLCASSPSFGAGVDEQYFGPGTRLTVT.

The V call is TRBV6-4, the J call TRBJ1-1, with a weak D call TRBD1 (6 bases). The CDR3 is 15 residues long. Trimming stripped 4 bases from V and 1 base from J, with 13 bases between. Germline CDR1 reads MRHNA; CDR2 reads SNTAGT. CDR3 nucleotide sequence: TGTGCCAGCAGTGGAAAAAGGGGACAGAACACTGAAGCTTTCTTT. This gives the protein CASSGKRGQNTEAFF.

The CDR3 nucleotides are TGCGCCAGCAGCTTAGTGGCGGGGGGCTTGTCCTACGAGCAGTACTTC. Translated: CASSLVAGGLSYEQYF. The chain recombines TRBV5-1 with TRBJ2-7; TRBD2 matches 8 bases. From germline, CDR1 is SGHRS and CDR2 YFSETQ. The ends lost 2 bases at V and 1 base at J; junction bases unmatched: 8. This CDR3 is 16 amino acids long.

J is TRBJ1-2 and V is TRBV10-2; tentatively, D is TRBD1 (5 bases). V lost 8 bases and J 5 bases, leaving 15 bases between the germline ends. The CDR3 length is 13 residues. The germline CDR1 and CDR2 sequences are WSHSY and SAAADI. The CDR3 loop is CASGGSKAYGYTF. The CDR3 nucleotides read TGCGCCAGCGGGGGGTCCAAAGCTTATGGCTACACCTTC.

The rearrangement links TRBV3-1 (or the pseudogene TRBV3-2) to TRBJ2-1; D possibly corresponds to TRBD1 (6 bases). This CDR3 has 13 amino acids. The germline V gene encodes CDR1 LGHDT and CDR2 YNNKEL (reference sequence). The germline V and J ends were trimmed by 3 bases and 12 bases, with 15 bases remaining between them. This CDR3 is CASSQARRGRQFF. The CDR3 bases are TGTGCCAGCAGCCAGGCCCGAAGGGGGAGGCAGTTCTTC.